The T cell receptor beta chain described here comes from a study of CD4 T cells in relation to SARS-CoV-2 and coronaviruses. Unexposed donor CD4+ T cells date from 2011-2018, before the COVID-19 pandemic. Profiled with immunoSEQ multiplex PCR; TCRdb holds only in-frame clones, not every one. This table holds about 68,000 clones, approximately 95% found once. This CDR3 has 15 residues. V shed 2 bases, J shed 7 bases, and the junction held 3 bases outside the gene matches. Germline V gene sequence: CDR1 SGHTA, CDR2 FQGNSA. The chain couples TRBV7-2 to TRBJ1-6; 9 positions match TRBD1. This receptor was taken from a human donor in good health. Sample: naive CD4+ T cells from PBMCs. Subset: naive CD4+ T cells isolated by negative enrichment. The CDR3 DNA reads TGTGCCAGCAGCTTATACGGACAGGGGAATTCACCCCTCCACTTT. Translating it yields CASSLYGQGNSPLHF.